The clone carrying this T cell receptor beta chain was detected once. This specimen belongs to a study of blood T cell repertoires in COVID-19. The CDR3 extends over 15 amino acids. The V gene lost 0 bases and the J gene lost 4 bases, with 11 bases spanning the gap. Germline V gene lookup returns CDR1 MNHEY and CDR2 SVGAGI. Data came from immunoSEQ multiplex PCR; TCRdb stores just in-frame clones and leaves some out. The sample yields about 190,000 clones, 86% seen once. The sequenced sample was PBMCs or T cells enriched from blood (not recorded which). The rearrangement links TRBV6-5 to TRBJ2-3; D is perhaps TRBD2 (6 bases). The sequence was collected from a man aged 40-55 years with acute COVID-19. The CDR3 sequence is CASSYSIGGPDTQYF. The CDR3 bases are TGTGCCAGCAGTTACTCGATCGGGGGACCAGATACGCAGTATTTT.